This entry lists 28 T cell receptor beta chains sequenced from one sample in a study of identical twins. Each CDR3 protein gets one entry after TCRdb re-called the 5' RACE reads with MiXCR. The data show 300,000 to 400,000 distinct CDR3 sequences, approximately 8.7% seen once. Specimen: naive T cells sorted from blood. These receptor sequences come from a woman aged 45-65 years in good health.

The V gene is TRBV14, the J gene TRBJ2-7, with TRBD1 identical over 7 bases. CDR3 length: 19 amino acids. V was clipped by 1 base and J by 1 base; unmatched bases: 16. Germline V gene data show CDR1 as SGHDN and CDR2 as FVKESK. DNA for the CDR3: TGTGCCAGCAGCCAAGCGTGGTTCTCGGGCAGGGGGAAATCCTACGAGCAGTACTTC. Translated, it gives CASSQAWFSGRGKSYEQYF.

This chain uses TRBV15 with TRBJ1-5; 9 bases map to TRBD1. This CDR3 is 15 amino acids long. Germline loops: CDR1 LNHNV, CDR2 YYDKDF (reference sequence). Trimming took 3 bases from V and 5 from J; bases not matched to a gene: 5. CDR3 nucleotide sequence: TGTGCCACCAGCAGGGGCGGGGACAGGGATCAGCCCCAGCATTTT. Protein sequence: CATSRGGDRDQPQHF.

With regard to this clonotype: Given a much more abundant clone one base away, this may be a read error. The CDR3 sequence: CSASDPDGSSYEQYF. CDR3 coding DNA: TGCAGTGCTAGCGATCCCGACGGAAGCTCCTACGAGCAGTACTTC. V and J are TRBV20-1 and TRBJ2-7; D uncertain. This CDR3 is built from 15 residues. Germline CDR1 DFQATT, CDR2 SNEGSKA (reference sequence). V lost 3 bases and J 0 bases, leaving 15 bases between the germline ends.

The sample holds a few counts of this clonotype. The V call is TRBV7-9, the J call TRBJ2-1; TRBD2 is a possible D gene (6 bases). This CDR3 is 15 amino acids long. Germline V gives CDR1 SEHNR, CDR2 FQNEAQ (reference sequence). Trimming took 2 bases from V and 8 from J, leaving 16 bases between them. The CDR3 reads CASSLLGLAIDEQFF. The CDR3 DNA follows: TGTGCCAGCAGCTTATTAGGGCTAGCGATCGATGAGCAGTTCTTC.

The chain couples TRBV4-1 to TRBJ2-5, with 14 nucleotides matching TRBD2. Germline CDR1 and CDR2: MGHRA and YSYEKL. J lost 5 bases, V lost 3 bases, and 8 bases had no gene match. CDR3 size: 17 residues. The CDR3: CASSHTGTSGSMETQYF. The CDR3, as DNA: TGCGCCAGCAGCCATACCGGGACTAGCGGGAGCATGGAGACCCAGTACTTC.

This chain uses TRBV29-1 with TRBJ1-1; 9 bases match TRBD1. The CDR3 totals 13 residues. Germline V gives CDR1 SQVTM, CDR2 ANQGSEA. V lost 7 bases and J lost 0; bases outside the gene matches: 3. The DNA for the CDR3 is TGCAGCGGAGGACAGGGGATGAACACTGAAGCTTTCTTT. Translation: CSGGQGMNTEAFF.

This clonotype was seen more than once but under ten times. CDR3 region: CASSLRHQSYEQYF. In DNA, the CDR3 is TGTGCCAGCAGCTTGCGTCATCAGTCCTACGAGCAGTACTTC. The gene calls are TRBV5-6 and TRBJ2-7; D is unresolved. From germline, CDR1 is SGHDT and CDR2 YYEEEE. This CDR3 has 14 residues. V was pared by 1 base and J by 1 base, with 9 bases between.

The chain has TRBV12-3 or TRBV12-4 and TRBJ2-1; 7 bases agree with TRBD1. V was clipped by 7 bases and J by 2 bases; unmatched bases: 5. The CDR3 has 14 amino acids. The CDR3 sequence is CASIQGGAYNEQFF. CDR3 nucleotide sequence: TGTGCCAGCATCCAAGGGGGCGCCTACAATGAGCAGTTCTTC.

This clonotype was detected a few times. The chain combines TRBV4-1 with TRBJ2-3, with D unclear. The V gene lost 0 bases and the J gene lost 6 bases, with 10 bases spanning the gap. Germline V gives CDR1 MGHRA, CDR2 YSYEKL. There are 14 residues in the CDR3. The CDR3 reads CASSQDGPEDTQYF. The CDR3, as DNA: TGCGCCAGCAGCCAAGACGGGCCCGAGGATACGCAGTATTTT.

The chain employs TRBV7-6 and TRBJ2-5; D remains unclear. Germline lookup yields CDR1 SGHVS and CDR2 FNYEAQ. This CDR3 is built from 12 residues. V was clipped by 2 bases and J by 4 bases, with 5 bases between them. The CDR3 loop reads CASSLTRETQYF. The DNA of the CDR3 is TGTGCCAGCAGCTTAACGCGAGAGACCCAGTACTTC.

This clonotype was seen a handful of times. The V gene is TRBV20-1, the J gene TRBJ1-4, with 7 positions matching TRBD1. Germline V gives CDR1 DFQATT, CDR2 SNEGSKA (reference sequence). The CDR3 consists of 14 residues. V was pared by 6 bases and J by 7 bases, with 11 bases of the junction left unmatched. The CDR3 region is CSATGTATGEKLFF. The CDR3 DNA is TGCAGTGCAACCGGGACAGCCACGGGTGAAAAACTGTTTTTT.

J is TRBJ1-1 and V is TRBV7-9; D might be TRBD1 (6 bases). The CDR3 runs 15 residues. The germline V gene encodes CDR1 SEHNR and CDR2 FQNEAQ (reference sequence). V gave up 4 bases and J gave up 5 bases, with 17 bases separating them. This CDR3 is CASSSSAGVRTEAFF. The CDR3 nucleotides read TGTGCCAGCAGCTCGTCAGCAGGGGTAAGAACTGAAGCTTTCTTT. Full variable domain (missing parts from reference TRBV7-9 and TRBJ1-1): DTGVSQNPRHKITKRGQNVTFRCDPISEHNRLYWYRQTLGQGPEFLTYFQNEAQLEKSRLLSDRFSAERPKGSFSTLEIQRTEQGDSAMYLCASSSSAGVRTEAFFGQGTRLTVV.

The chain recombines TRBV18 with TRBJ1-5; TRBD1 matches at 7 bases. The CDR3 runs to 14 residues. CDR1 and CDR2 from the germline V gene are KGHSH and LQKENI. V gave up 5 bases and J gave up 4 bases; unmatched junction bases: 5. The CDR3 DNA is TGTGCCAGCTCAGCCGGGACAGCGAATCAGCCCCAGCATTTT. This encodes CASSAGTANQPQHF.

The chain carries TRBV7-2 and TRBJ2-2; D is perhaps TRBD1 or TRBD2 (5 bases each). With 6 bases removed from V and 5 bases from J, the gap between germline ends came to 19 bases. Germline V gives CDR1 SGHTA, CDR2 FQGNSA. The CDR3 runs to 16 residues. The CDR3 DNA sequence: TGTGCCAGCAGATCTAGAGGGGTCGCAATTACCGGGGAGCTGTTTTTT. It translates to CASRSRGVAITGELFF.

The chain carries TRBV5-1 and TRBJ1-2, with D unresolved. Germline CDR1 is SGHRS and CDR2 is YFSETQ. This CDR3 has 12 amino acids. Trimming stripped 0 bases from V and 4 bases from J, with 4 bases between. Here the CDR3 reads CASSLEFYGYTF. CDR3 coding DNA: TGCGCCAGCAGCTTGGAATTCTATGGCTACACCTTC.

This clonotype appeared a few times. CDR3 amino acids: CASSLSNSGHQPQHF. Written as DNA, the CDR3 is TGTGCCAGCAGTTTATCGAATTCGGGGCATCAGCCCCAGCATTTT. The chain has TRBV27 and TRBJ1-5, with D possibly matching TRBD1 (5 bases). V was cut by 0 bases and J by 5 bases, with 11 bases left in between. The CDR3 runs to 15 residues. Germline V gene data show CDR1 as MNHEY and CDR2 as SMNVEV (reference sequence).

This clonotype was observed at least ten times. The chain combines TRBV7-9 with TRBJ1-2; D gene ambiguous. The ends were cut back, 2 bases at V and 8 bases at J, with 3 bases in the middle. This CDR3 spans 10 amino acids. Germline V lookup: CDR1 SEHNR, CDR2 FQNEAQ (reference sequence). The CDR3: CASSLRGYTF. Written as DNA, the CDR3 is TGTGCCAGCAGCTTACGCGGCTACACCTTC.

This clonotype showed up just a few times. CDR3 loop: CASSASGRLTGELFF. In DNA form, the CDR3 reads TGTGCCAGCAGCGCTAGCGGGAGACTCACCGGGGAGCTGTTTTTT. This chain joins TRBV7-2 and TRBJ2-2, with TRBD2 matching 10 bases. The junction had 4 bases not matched to a gene; V was cut back by 5 bases and J by 4 bases. The germline V gene has CDR1 SGHTA and CDR2 FQGNSA. The length of the CDR3 is 15 residues.

Only a few counts were recorded for this clonotype. This sequence joins TRBV10-3 and TRBJ2-7; D unresolved. Germline V gene sequence: CDR1 ENHRY, CDR2 SYGVKD. This CDR3 has 13 amino acids. V lost 6 bases to trimming and J lost 3 bases, with 12 bases between them. The DNA of the CDR3 is TGTGCCATCAGGGCCGGCGCCCTCTACGAGCAGTACGTC. It encodes CAIRAGALYEQYV.

This clonotype came up many times. This rearrangement joins TRBV7-9 to TRBJ2-7; D is ambiguous. This CDR3 is built from 12 residues. V lost 5 bases to trimming and J lost 6 bases, with 11 bases between them. Germline V lookup: CDR1 SEHNR, CDR2 FQNEAQ (reference sequence). The CDR3 DNA follows: TGTGCCAGCAGCCCCCTGGAACGCGAGCAGTACTTC. It translates to CASSPLEREQYF.

The chain carries TRBV12-3 or TRBV12-4 and TRBJ2-7; perhaps TRBD2 as D (6 bases). The CDR3 consists of 16 residues. The ends were cut back, 3 bases at V and 7 bases at J, with 22 bases in the middle. CDR3 residues: CASSFGEVGGLREQYF. The CDR3 bases are TGTGCCAGCAGTTTTGGGGAGGTCGGTGGGCTCAGGGAGCAGTACTTC.

This clonotype was detected a few times. This chain joins TRBV6-2 or TRBV6-3 and TRBJ2-1; 8 bases fit TRBD2. The V gene's germline CDR1 is MNHEY and CDR2 SVGEGT. The trim removed 4 bases at V and 9 bases at J, leaving 11 bases unmatched. The CDR3 consists of 15 residues. DNA of the CDR3: TGTGCCAGCAGTTTCGGGAGGGTGAAGGTCACTGAGCAGTTCTTC. The encoded protein is CASSFGRVKVTEQFF.

As for this clonotype: This may stem from a read error, because a much larger clone lies one nucleotide away. V and J are TRBV20-1 and TRBJ2-7; 8 bases align to TRBD2. The CDR3 has 16 residues. Germline assignment: CDR1 DFQATT and CDR2 SNEGSKA (reference sequence). The CDR3 region has the DNA TGCAGTGCTAGACAAATTCCGGGACTAGGAACCTACGGGCAGTACTTC. Translation gives CSARQIPGLGTYGQYF.

At least ten counts were recorded for this clonotype. The chain employs TRBV5-6 and TRBJ2-1; TRBD1 agrees at 10 bases. CDR1 is SGHDT, CDR2 YYEEEE, per germline. Trimming removed 4 bases from V and 3 bases from J; junction bases left unmatched: 7. The CDR3 covers 16 residues. The CDR3 reads CASSLLGQGDYNEQFF. The CDR3 coding sequence is TGTGCCAGCAGCCTCCTAGGACAGGGGGACTACAATGAGCAGTTCTTC.

The chain uses TRBV5-5 and TRBJ2-5, with TRBD2 matching over 10 bases. Germline-derived CDR1 and CDR2 are SGHKS and YYEKEE (reference sequence). This CDR3 region has 17 residues. The trim removed 3 bases at V and 1 base at J, leaving 9 bases unmatched. Here the CDR3 DNA reads TGTGCCAGCAGCTATTCATGGACTAGCGGACCCCAAGAGACCCAGTACTTC. Its protein is CASSYSWTSGPQETQYF.

This clonotype was picked up a small number of times. J is TRBJ2-5 and V is TRBV12-3 or TRBV12-4; 11 nucleotides match TRBD1. The CDR3 has 14 residues. The J segment lost 6 bases and the V segment lost 4 bases, leaving 4 bases of the junction unmatched. DNA for the CDR3: TGTGCCAGCAGTTGGACAGGGGGCGCGCAGACCCAGTACTTC. It specifies CASSWTGGAQTQYF.

This chain links TRBV6-5 with TRBJ1-5, with 10 bases aligning to TRBD1. This CDR3 is built from 15 residues. V was clipped by 6 bases and J by 6 bases; unmatched bases: 8. Germline-derived CDR1 and CDR2 are MNHEY and SVGAGI. CDR3 protein: CASSPGQGGTQPQHF. The CDR3, as DNA: TGTGCCAGCAGCCCTGGACAGGGGGGGACTCAGCCCCAGCATTTT.

This clonotype was detected only a few times. The rearrangement links TRBV4-1 to TRBJ1-1; 7 nucleotides line up with TRBD1. The germline CDR1 and CDR2 sequences are MGHRA and YSYEKL. V trimming: 3 bases; J trimming: 1 base; junction bases outside the gene matches: 11. The CDR3 totals 17 residues. DNA of the CDR3: TGCGCCAGCAGCCACCCGTCGGGGGACAGCTGGAACACTGAAGCTTTCTTT. As protein: CASSHPSGDSWNTEAFF.